A selection of T cell receptor beta chains follows, all from one sample in a study of T cell responses to AZD1222 COVID-19 vaccine. Using immunoSEQ multiplex PCR, the repertoire was profiled, and TCRdb retains in-frame clones only, with some absent. The data show nearly 110,000 clones, 90% seen once. Specimen: peripheral blood, collected 28 days after the second AZD1222 dose. Source of these receptors: an adult who received the AZD1222 COVID-19 vaccine. The CDR3 runs from the conserved cysteine through the conserved F or W. A D gene is named only where the DNA matches it firmly. The listing skips clone size in some rows; elsewhere it reads once, few, many or a size class.

J gene | D gene | clone size | V gene | CDR3 protein | CDR3 DNA
TRBJ1-1 | TRBD1 | - | TRBV18 | CASSQSRGLGDTEAFF | TGTGCCAGCTCACAGAGCAGGGGGCTAGGGGACACTGAAGCTTTCTTT
TRBJ1-1 | - | - | TRBV14 | CASSQDSGEAFF | TGTGCCAGCAGCCAAGATTCCGGCGAAGCTTTCTTT
TRBJ2-7 | - | once | TRBV18 | CASSPASGVYEQYF | TGTGCCAGCTCACCTGCGTCAGGGGTTTACGAGCAGTACTTC
TRBJ1-6 | - | - | TRBV9 | CASSVGAVAYNSPLHF | TGTGCCAGCAGCGTAGGCGCGGTGGCCTATAATTCACCCCTCCACTTT
TRBJ2-7 | TRBD2 | few | TRBV7-6 | CASSLSTGTRSYEQYF | TGTGCCAGCAGCTTATCAACCGGGACTAGATCCTACGAGCAGTACTTC
TRBJ2-5 | TRBD1 | - | TRBV13 | CASSLLSRGSTETQYF | TGTGCCAGCAGCTTACTATCCAGGGGGAGCACAGAGACCCAGTACTTC
TRBJ2-5 | TRBD2 | medium-sized | TRBV6-1 | CASSELAGGPETQYF | TGTGCCAGCAGTGAACTAGCGGGGGGGCCAGAGACCCAGTACTTC
TRBJ1-5 | - | - | TRBV6-2/TRBV6-3 | CASSRAGWDNQGSNQPQHF | TGTGCCAGCAGCCGGGCTGGGTGGGACAACCAGGGTAGCAATCAGCCCCAGCATTTT
TRBJ1-5 | TRBD1 | - | TRBV5-5 | CASSLGTGVSNQPQHF | TGTGCCAGCAGCTTGGGGACAGGGGTCTCCAATCAGCCCCAGCATTTT
TRBJ2-2 | TRBD2 | - | TRBV7-6 | CASSLGTSGVGGGELFF | TGTGCCAGCAGCTTAGGGACTAGCGGGGTCGGCGGCGGGGAGCTGTTTTTT
TRBJ1-5 | - | - | TRBV29-1 | CSVIDPGTTQPQHF | TGCAGCGTCATTGACCCCGGGACAACTCAGCCCCAGCATTTT
TRBJ2-2 | TRBD2 | - | TRBV6-4 | CASSDHSGGAMAGELFF | TGTGCCAGCAGTGACCATAGCGGGGGGGCGATGGCCGGGGAGCTGTTTTTT
TRBJ2-3 | TRBD1 | - | TRBV5-1 | CASSLGQGYTDTQYF | TGCGCCAGCAGCCTCGGACAGGGCTACACAGATACGCAGTATTTT
TRBJ1-5 | TRBD1 | - | TRBV27 | CASSLGRGRDQPQHF | TGTGCCAGCAGTCTCGGCAGGGGGAGGGATCAGCCCCAGCATTTT
TRBJ1-5 | - | - | TRBV6-5 | CASSYSQGPNQPQHF | TGTGCCAGCAGTTACTCGCAGGGACCCAATCAGCCCCAGCATTTT
TRBJ1-1 | TRBD1 | - | TRBV18 | CASSPLRDRGPEWAEAFF | TGTGCCAGCTCACCACTTCGGGACAGGGGCCCCGAGTGGGCTGAAGCTTTCTTT
TRBJ2-7 | TRBD1 | - | TRBV5-4 | CASSSGGGQGFREQYF | TGTGCCAGCAGCTCCGGGGGAGGACAGGGGTTTAGGGAGCAGTACTTC
TRBJ2-1 | - | few | TRBV11-2 | CASSPYSNEQFF | TGTGCCAGCAGCCCCTATAGCAATGAGCAGTTCTTC
TRBJ2-7 | - | once | TRBV11-2 | CASSPPLTYEQYF | TGTGCCAGCAGCCCCCCCCTAACCTACGAGCAGTACTTC
TRBJ1-5 | - | - | TRBV28 | CASSVPAGGSNQPQHF | TGTGCCAGCAGTGTACCCGCTGGGGGAAGCAATCAGCCCCAGCATTTT
TRBJ1-2 | - | - | TRBV6-5 | CVTLPALPNYGYTF | TGTGTCACCCTACCCGCCCTTCCAAACTATGGCTACACCTTC
TRBJ1-1 | - | - | TRBV19 | CASSLGGSRTEAFF | TGTGCCAGTAGTCTTGGGGGCTCGCGGACTGAAGCTTTCTTT
TRBJ1-4 | - | - | TRBV13 | CASSPKWGGEDSKLFF | TGTGCCAGCAGCCCAAAGTGGGGGGGCGAGGACTCAAAACTGTTTTTT
TRBJ1-6 | - | - | TRBV9 | CASSVAANSPLHF | TGTGCCAGCAGCGTAGCTGCGAATTCACCCCTCCACTTT
TRBJ1-5 | - | - | TRBV2 | CASSDWGNQPQHF | TGTGCCAGCAGTGATTGGGGGAATCAGCCCCAGCATTTT
TRBJ1-2 | - | - | TRBV4-1 | CASSPLGGANYGYTF | TGCGCCAGCAGCCCTTTAGGGGGTGCTAACTATGGCTACACCTTC
TRBJ1-2 | - | - | TRBV25-1 | CASSELGETGSDYGYTF | TGTGCCAGCAGCGAACTAGGGGAAACAGGGTCCGACTATGGCTACACCTTC
TRBJ2-2 | TRBD2 | - | TRBV6-6 | CASSPRLAGGVTGELFF | TGTGCCAGCAGTCCGCGACTAGCGGGGGGTGTGACCGGGGAGCTGTTTTTT
TRBJ2-4 | - | - | TRBV11-2 | CASSFGGNIQYF | TGTGCCAGCAGCTTTGGAGGGAACATTCAGTACTTC
TRBJ1-5 | - | - | TRBV11-3 | CASSAEGGNQPQHF | TGTGCCAGCAGCGCAGAGGGGGGAAATCAGCCCCAGCATTTT
TRBJ1-6 | TRBD1 | - | TRBV4-2 | CASSQALQGASSSPLHF | TGTGCCAGCAGCCAAGCACTACAGGGGGCCTCTAGTTCACCCCTCCACTTT
TRBJ2-7 | TRBD2 | - | TRBV4-3 | CASSQFSGGTYEQYF | TGCGCCAGCAGCCAATTTAGCGGGGGAACCTACGAGCAGTACTTC
TRBJ2-3 | - | once | TRBV25-1 | CASSEWQGLETDTQYF | TGTGCCAGCAGTGAATGGCAGGGGTTGGAAACAGATACGCAGTATTTT
TRBJ1-5 | - | - | TRBV7-9 | CASSPGGGHQPQHF | TGTGCCAGCAGCCCAGGTGGAGGCCATCAGCCCCAGCATTTT
TRBJ2-5 | TRBD2 | - | TRBV5-4 | CASSSRNAGGIQETQYF | TGTGCCAGCAGCTCCCGGAACGCCGGGGGGATACAAGAGACCCAGTACTTC
TRBJ1-1 | - | once | TRBV3-1/TRBV3-2 | CASSQDRGTEAFF | TGTGCCAGCAGCCAAGATAGAGGCACTGAAGCTTTCTTT
TRBJ1-1 | TRBD1 | - | TRBV11-2 | CASSLAVGQGSSAFF | TGTGCCAGCAGCTTGGCCGTGGGACAGGGAAGTTCTGCTTTCTTT
TRBJ1-3 | - | - | TRBV5-6 | CASSLGPESSGNTIYF | TGTGCCAGCAGCTTGGGCCCAGAGAGCTCTGGAAACACCATATATTTT
TRBJ2-7 | - | - | TRBV5-6 | CASSLPARAVYEQYF | TGTGCCAGCAGCTTGCCGGCTCGGGCGGTCTACGAGCAGTACTTC
TRBJ2-7 | - | - | TRBV27 | CASSVLGTTPIEQYF | TGTGCCAGCAGTGTATTGGGCACTACGCCGATAGAGCAGTACTTC
TRBJ1-2 | - | few | TRBV15 | CATSTTPAGLEYGYTF | TGTGCCACCTCAACTACTCCTGCAGGATTAGAATATGGCTACACCTTC
TRBJ2-3 | TRBD2 | few | TRBV5-1 | CASRQLAGLTDTQYF | TGCGCCAGCAGACAGCTAGCGGGGCTCACAGATACGCAGTATTTT
TRBJ2-2 | - | - | TRBV6-6 | CASRPPSVRAGELFF | TGTGCCAGCAGGCCTCCTAGCGTCCGGGCCGGGGAGCTGTTTTTT
TRBJ1-2 | - | - | TRBV13 | CASSLEATDRRDGYTF | TGTGCCAGCAGCTTAGAGGCCACCGACCGGAGGGATGGCTACACCTTC
TRBJ1-1 | - | few | TRBV5-6 | CASSPLRGNTEAFF | TGTGCCAGCAGCCCTCTAAGAGGGAACACTGAAGCTTTCTTT
TRBJ1-1 | - | - | TRBV6-1 | CASIEWGGTEAFF | TGTGCCAGCATTGAATGGGGTGGTACTGAAGCTTTCTTT
TRBJ1-2 | TRBD1 | - | TRBV9 | CASSGTGQGYGYTF | TGTGCCAGCAGCGGGACGGGACAGGGTTATGGCTACACCTTC
TRBJ1-1 | TRBD1 | - | TRBV6-1 | CASSDPGQPNTEAFF | TGTGCCAGCAGTGACCCGGGACAGCCGAACACTGAAGCTTTCTTT
TRBJ1-1 | - | - | TRBV25-1 | CAGGTDTEAFF | TGTGCCGGGGGGACCGACACTGAAGCTTTCTTT
TRBJ1-1 | - | once | TRBV6-5 | CASSYSGGTEAFF | TGTGCCAGCAGTTACTCTGGGGGGACTGAAGCTTTCTTT
TRBJ2-7 | - | - | TRBV7-9 | CASSNGGPGSYEQYF | TGTGCCAGCAGCAATGGGGGACCTGGCTCCTACGAGCAGTACTTC
TRBJ1-1 | - | - | TRBV7-2 | CASGYGTQHLEAFF | TGTGCCAGCGGATACGGGACACAGCATCTTGAAGCTTTCTTT
TRBJ2-7 | TRBD1 | - | TRBV6-5 | CASSYSGQGTYEQYF | TGTGCCAGCAGTTACTCGGGACAGGGAACCTACGAGCAGTACTTC
TRBJ1-3 | - | - | TRBV7-2 | CASSLARRVSHTIYF | TGTGCCAGCAGCTTAGCGCGCCGGGTGTCCCACACCATATATTTT
TRBJ1-2 | - | - | TRBV29-1 | CSVQGNYGYTF | TGCAGCGTTCAGGGAAACTATGGCTACACCTTC
TRBJ2-7 | - | - | TRBV15 | CATSSDLGEQYF | TGTGCCACCAGCAGTGACCTCGGAGAGCAGTACTTC
TRBJ2-7 | TRBD2 | medium-sized | TRBV2 | CASSGTSGSSFHEQYF | TGTGCCAGCAGCGGGACTAGCGGGTCTTCCTTCCACGAGCAGTACTTC
TRBJ2-7 | - | - | TRBV25-1 | CASSEYYLGEQYF | TGTGCCAGCAGTGAATACTATCTTGGCGAGCAGTACTTC
TRBJ2-7 | TRBD2 | - | TRBV6-5 | CASSSGTRVAEQYF | TGTGCCAGCAGTTCCGGGACTAGAGTTGCCGAGCAGTACTTC
TRBJ1-2 | TRBD1 | - | TRBV4-3 | CASSQEGQGDGYTF | TGCGCCAGCAGCCAAGAGGGACAGGGGGATGGCTACACCTTC